Below, 26 T cell receptor beta chains from the same sample are listed, as sequenced in a study of radiation and T cells in renal cell carcinoma. Data came from immunoSEQ multiplex PCR; TCRdb stores just in-frame clones and leaves some out. The sample includes about 130,000 clones, 88% of them seen just once. The time point here: blood 2 weeks post-SBRT. Treatment in this sample: 15 Gy SBRT to primary tumor, nephrectomy 4 weeks later. The specimen comprised blood, sampled from a patient whose treatment included radiotherapy and nephrectomy. These receptor sequences come from a woman between 70 and 85 years old with renal cell carcinoma.

This sequence joins TRBV28 and TRBJ1-1; 9 bases align to TRBD1. The CDR3 consists of 13 residues. Trimming took 5 bases from V and 5 from J; bases not matched to a gene: 3. Germline V gene data show CDR1 as MDHEN and CDR2 as SYDVKM. CDR3 sequence reads: CASSGTGRTEAFF. For the CDR3, the DNA is TGTGCCAGCAGTGGGACAGGGCGAACTGAAGCTTTCTTT.

The chain is built from TRBV14 and TRBJ2-7, with 8 bases aligning to TRBD2. After removal of 4 bases from V and 0 bases from J, the junction contained 8 bases not matched to a gene. The V gene's germline CDR1 is SGHDN and CDR2 FVKESK. This CDR3 spans 16 amino acids. DNA of the CDR3: TGTGCCAGCAGCCCCCTCGGGGGGGACCACTCCTACGAGCAGTACTTC. This encodes CASSPLGGDHSYEQYF.

This sequence joins TRBV6-4 and TRBJ1-2; tentative D call: TRBD1 (5 bases). The CDR3 runs to 16 residues. Germline CDR1 reads MRHNA; CDR2 reads SNTAGT. The V gene lost 5 bases and the J gene lost 3 bases, with 19 bases spanning the gap. The CDR3 region is CASSPTPGRSDYGYTF. In nucleotides, the CDR3 is TGTGCCAGCAGTCCAACCCCAGGGCGCTCTGACTATGGCTACACCTTC.

The rearrangement uses TRBV2 and TRBJ2-1; D is possibly TRBD2 (6 bases). The germline V gene encodes CDR1 SNHLY and CDR2 FYNNEI. The V end was cut by 4 bases, the J end by 6 bases, with 7 bases between. This CDR3 spans 12 amino acids. In nucleotides, the CDR3 is TGTGCCAGCAGTGGGAGGGGCAATGAGCAGTTCTTC. Translated, it gives CASSGRGNEQFF.

The genes are TRBV28 and TRBJ1-6; no definite D call. Germline assignment: CDR1 MDHEN and CDR2 SYDVKM. The CDR3 has 14 residues. Trimming removed 7 bases from V and 6 bases from J, with 13 bases in between. The CDR3 here is CASIRDAINSPLHF. CDR3 DNA: TGTGCCAGCATTAGAGACGCAATTAATTCACCCCTCCACTTT. The full variable domain, completed using reference TRBV28 and TRBJ1-6, is DVKVTQSSRYLVKRTGEKVFLECVQDMDHENMFWYRQDPGLGLRLIYFSYDVKMKEKGDIPEGYSVSREKKERFSLILESASTNQTSMYLCASIRDAINSPLHFGNGTRLTVT.

The chain links TRBV6-5 to TRBJ1-1; TRBD1 matches at 8 bases. J gave up 3 bases and V 5 bases, and 8 bases lay outside the gene matches. Germline V lookup: CDR1 MNHEY, CDR2 SVGAGI. CDR3 length equals 15 residues. The CDR3 DNA sequence: TGTGCCAGCAGTCTCGACAGGGGCCAGGACACTGAAGCTTTCTTT. Translating gives CASSLDRGQDTEAFF.

The chain employs TRBV7-2 and TRBJ2-1, with D possibly matching TRBD2 (6 bases). The V gene lost 4 bases and the J gene lost 1 base, with 17 bases spanning the gap. Germline V CDR1 and CDR2: SGHTA, FQGNSA. CDR3 size: 17 residues. The CDR3 spells CASSSLPLAMSYNEQFF. The CDR3 region has the DNA TGTGCCAGCAGCTCTCTACCCCTAGCGATGTCCTACAATGAGCAGTTCTTC.

The V and J genes are TRBV19 and TRBJ2-2, with D possibly TRBD2 on 5 matching bases. The CDR3 extends over 14 amino acids. V lost 5 bases and J 5 bases, leaving 12 bases between the germline ends. Germline CDR1 and CDR2: LNHDA and SQIVND (reference sequence). The CDR3 spells CASSEGPGTGELFF. Written as DNA, the CDR3 is TGTGCCAGTAGTGAGGGCCCGGGGACCGGGGAGCTGTTTTTT. Based on the CDR3 plus reference TRBV19 and TRBJ2-2, the full variable domain is DGGITQSPKYLFRKEGQNVTLSCEQNLNHDAMYWYRQDPGQGLRLIYYSQIVNDFQKGDIAEGYSVSREKKESFPLTVTSAQKNPTAFYLCASSEGPGTGELFFGEGSRLTVL.

The CDR3 DNA follows: TGTGCCAGCAGCCTCCCGCTAGGGGGCACTGAAGCTTTCTTT. Its translation is CASSLPLGGTEAFF. The chain has TRBV7-2 and TRBJ1-1, with D possibly TRBD1 on 6 matching bases. This CDR3 is 14 amino acids long. The V end lost 5 bases, the J end lost 4 bases, and 14 bases lay between the germline ends. CDR1 and CDR2 (germline): SGHTA, FQGNSA.

J is TRBJ1-4 and V is TRBV6-5; D is undetermined. Trimming pared 6 bases from V and 2 bases from J, leaving 7 bases between. Per germline, CDR1 MNHEY and CDR2 SVGAGI. CDR3 size: 13 residues. Here the CDR3 reads CASRALTNEKLFF. The CDR3 DNA is TGTGCCAGCAGGGCCTTGACTAATGAAAAACTGTTTTTT.

The V and J genes are TRBV4-2 and TRBJ1-1; D perhaps matches TRBD1 (6 bases). Trimming took 0 bases from V and 9 from J, leaving 8 bases between them. Germline CDR1 and CDR2: LGHNA and YNFKEQ. The CDR3 length is 12 residues. The CDR3 DNA reads TGTGCCAGCAGCCAAGATAGGGGGAAAGCTTTCTTT. It translates to CASSQDRGKAFF.

The gene calls are TRBV28 and TRBJ1-1; D gene unclear. The germline V and J ends were trimmed by 3 bases and 0 bases, with 8 bases remaining between them. The CDR3 contains 14 residues. Germline assignment: CDR1 MDHEN and CDR2 SYDVKM. The CDR3 protein is CASSLPGLNTEAFF. The CDR3 DNA reads TGTGCCAGCAGTTTGCCCGGGTTGAACACTGAAGCTTTCTTT.

V is TRBV19 and J is TRBJ1-6; D is uncertain. CDR3 size: 15 residues. Trimming left V 5 bases short and J 7 bases short, with 15 bases between. CDR1 and CDR2 (germline): LNHDA, SQIVND (reference sequence). CDR3 bases: TGTGCCAGTAGTTCCCGGGAGCCCTGGAATTCACCCCTCCACTTT. Its protein is CASSSREPWNSPLHF. Full variable domain (missing parts from reference TRBV19 and TRBJ1-6): DGGITQSPKYLFRKEGQNVTLSCEQNLNHDAMYWYRQDPGQGLRLIYYSQIVNDFQKGDIAEGYSVSREKKESFPLTVTSAQKNPTAFYLCASSSREPWNSPLHFGNGTRLTVT.

The chain combines TRBV6-5 with TRBJ2-1; D remains ambiguous. From germline, CDR1 is MNHEY and CDR2 SVGAGI. This CDR3 comprises 14 residues. Trimming cost V 6 bases and J 5 bases, with 14 bases left between them. CDR3 coding DNA: TGTGCCAGCAGGGAGCTCGGAACCCACAATGAGCAGTTCTTC. It specifies CASRELGTHNEQFF.

The V gene is TRBV14, the J gene TRBJ1-1; D unresolved. The ends were cut back, 4 bases at V and 4 bases at J, with 16 bases in the middle. CDR3 length equals 15 residues. CDR1 and CDR2 (germline): SGHDN, FVKESK. CDR3 coding DNA: TGTGCCAGCAGCCCCTTAGGACGGGGAGGCACTGAAGCTTTCTTT. This codes for CASSPLGRGGTEAFF.

The CDR3 protein is CASRPGTGVPNTIYF. The CDR3 DNA reads TGTGCCAGCAGACCCGGGACAGGGGTCCCAAACACCATATATTTT. The genes are TRBV6-6 and TRBJ1-3, with 10 bases that match TRBD1. Germline V gene lookup returns CDR1 MNHNY and CDR2 SVGAGI (reference sequence). J lost 6 bases, V lost 6 bases, and 8 bases had no gene match. The CDR3 totals 15 residues.

V usage is TRBV5-1 and J usage is TRBJ2-1, with 14 bases aligning to TRBD2. This CDR3 has 15 residues. The germline gives CDR1 SGHRS, CDR2 YFSETQ. Trimming removed 3 bases from V and 13 bases from J; junction bases left unmatched: 9. CDR3 sequence reads: CASSSGTSGGDIQFF. The CDR3 coding sequence is TGCGCCAGCAGCTCCGGGACTAGCGGGGGAGATATACAGTTCTTC.

The chain combines TRBV29-1 with TRBJ1-2; 9 bases are a match to TRBD1. Germline assignment: CDR1 SQVTM and CDR2 ANQGSEA. The CDR3 loop spans 14 amino acids. The V and J ends lost 5 bases and 4 bases, in that order; junction bases with no gene match: 8. The CDR3 DNA sequence: TGCAGCGTTTTACAGGGGGCGCAAGGCTATGGCTACACCTTC. This encodes CSVLQGAQGYGYTF.

J is TRBJ2-5 and V is TRBV5-4; D gene ambiguous. Germline V CDR1 and CDR2: SGHNT, YYREEE (reference sequence). CDR3 length: 13 amino acids. Trimming took off 2 bases at V and 2 bases at J, with 7 bases between the two ends. CDR3 sequence reads: CASSFVGQETQYF. CDR3 bases: TGTGCCAGCAGCTTCGTAGGGCAAGAGACCCAGTACTTC.

The rearrangement links TRBV9 to TRBJ2-7; 9 bases line up with TRBD1. After removal of 4 bases from V and 5 bases from J, the junction contained 13 bases not matched to a gene. CDR3 size: 16 residues. The germline V gene has CDR1 SGDLS and CDR2 YYNGEE. The CDR3 nucleotides are TGTGCCAGCAGCCCATCATCCGGGACAGGGTCCCACGAGCAGTACTTC. Translated: CASSPSSGTGSHEQYF.

The V and J genes are TRBV18 and TRBJ1-1; 8 bases are a match to TRBD1. Germline CDR1 and CDR2: KGHSH and LQKENI. The CDR3 contains 15 residues. V lost 2 bases, J lost 7 bases, and 9 bases stayed unmatched. The CDR3 spells CASSPFQGAESEAFF. The CDR3 bases are TGTGCCAGCTCACCATTCCAGGGGGCTGAGAGTGAAGCTTTCTTT.

V usage is TRBV27 and J usage is TRBJ1-3; weak D call: TRBD1 (6 bases). The CDR3 consists of 15 residues. Germline loops: CDR1 MNHEY, CDR2 SMNVEV (reference sequence). Trimming shortened V by 6 bases and J by 0 bases, and 12 bases separated the two germline ends. CDR3 sequence (DNA): TGTGCCAGCAGAGCCCGAGGGGGCTCTGGAAACACCATATATTTT. Encoded protein: CASRARGGSGNTIYF.

The chain is built from TRBV19 and TRBJ1-5; D remains unclear. Per germline, CDR1 LNHDA and CDR2 SQIVND (reference sequence). V dropped 0 bases and J dropped 0 bases, with 6 bases sitting between them. CDR3 length: 15 residues. The CDR3 loop reads CASSIDDGSNQPQHF. The CDR3 DNA follows: TGTGCCAGTAGTATAGACGACGGTAGCAATCAGCCCCAGCATTTT. The entire variable domain, with the rest obtained from reference TRBV19 and TRBJ1-5, is as follows: DGGITQSPKYLFRKEGQNVTLSCEQNLNHDAMYWYRQDPGQGLRLIYYSQIVNDFQKGDIAEGYSVSREKKESFPLTVTSAQKNPTAFYLCASSIDDGSNQPQHFGDGTRLSIL.

This rearrangement joins TRBV7-2 to TRBJ2-1; TRBD2 matches 10 bases. This CDR3 contains 15 residues. Germline V gives CDR1 SGHTA, CDR2 FQGNSA. The V segment lost 3 bases and the J segment 2 bases; nucleotides outside the gene matches: 1. The CDR3 spells CASSFLAGAYNEQFF. The DNA for the CDR3 is TGTGCCAGCAGCTTCCTAGCGGGGGCCTACAATGAGCAGTTCTTC.

This clone was seen just once. V gene TRBV4-2 combines with J gene TRBJ1-2, with TRBD1 identical over 9 bases. The CDR3 runs 17 residues. Trimming cost V 2 bases and J 6 bases; bases outside gene matches: 13. Per germline, CDR1 LGHNA and CDR2 YNFKEQ. The chain's CDR3 is CASSQPTRDRVLNGYTF. The CDR3 coding sequence is TGTGCCAGCAGCCAACCGACCCGGGACAGGGTTTTGAATGGCTACACCTTC.

The chain has TRBV5-6 and TRBJ1-1, with D uncertain. Germline values: CDR1 SGHDT, CDR2 YYEEEE. V was pared by 0 bases and J by 1 base, with 7 bases between. The length of the CDR3 is 14 residues. The CDR3: CASSLVRGNTEAFF. DNA for the CDR3: TGTGCCAGCAGCTTGGTCCGGGGGAACACTGAAGCTTTCTTT.